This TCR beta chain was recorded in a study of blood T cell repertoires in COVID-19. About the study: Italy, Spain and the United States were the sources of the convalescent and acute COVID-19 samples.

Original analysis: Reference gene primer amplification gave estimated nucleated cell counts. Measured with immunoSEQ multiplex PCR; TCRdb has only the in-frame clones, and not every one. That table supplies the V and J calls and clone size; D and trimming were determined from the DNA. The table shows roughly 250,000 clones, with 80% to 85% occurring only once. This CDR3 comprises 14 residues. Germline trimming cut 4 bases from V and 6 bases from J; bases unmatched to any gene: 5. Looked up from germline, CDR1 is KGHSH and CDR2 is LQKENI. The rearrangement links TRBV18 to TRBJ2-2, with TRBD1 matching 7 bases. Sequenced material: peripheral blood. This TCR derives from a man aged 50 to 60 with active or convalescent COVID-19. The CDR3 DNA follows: TGTGCCAGCTCACTACGACAGGGTGCCGGGGAGCTGTTTTTT. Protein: CASSLRQGAGELFF.